A single sample gave rise to the 16 T cell receptor beta chains below, sequenced in a study of T-cell memory formation after mild COVID-19. TCRdb processed the 5' RACE reads anew with MiXCR; each CDR3 protein has one entry. This table holds approximately 300,000 distinct CDR3 sequences, 15% to 20% found once. The source material was PBMCs or a T cell subset sorted from them (not recorded which). The receptors stem from a man younger than 35 who had mild COVID-19 (a few samples of this study predate the infection). Cell type and time point are not known.

This clonotype has more than one count but fewer than ten. The chain is built from TRBV5-1 and TRBJ2-1, with D possibly being TRBD1 (6 bases). This CDR3 contains 14 residues. V was cut by 4 bases and J by 0 bases, with 8 bases left in between. CDR1 and CDR2 (germline): SGHRS, YFSETQ. CDR3 protein: CASSPDSSYNEQFF. CDR3 coding DNA: TGCGCCAGCAGCCCGGACAGCTCCTACAATGAGCAGTTCTTC.

The chain links TRBV20-1 to TRBJ1-1; tentatively, D is TRBD1 (5 bases). This CDR3 is 13 amino acids long. V lost 4 bases and J 3 bases, leaving 12 bases between the germline ends. Germline assignment: CDR1 DFQATT and CDR2 SNEGSKA (reference sequence). The CDR3 region has the DNA TGCAGTGCTACCCCGGGGCAGTACACTGAAGCTTTCTTT. Its translation: CSATPGQYTEAFF.

This clonotype has just one count. The CDR3 sequence: CASSPAGQGAYGYTF. The CDR3 region has the DNA TGTGCCAGCAGCCCCGCGGGACAGGGAGCCTATGGCTACACCTTC. V and J are TRBV28 and TRBJ1-2; 9 bases match TRBD1. Per the germline V gene, CDR1 is MDHEN and CDR2 is SYDVKM. This CDR3 region has 15 residues. Trimming cost V 6 bases and J 4 bases; bases outside gene matches: 9.

This sequence joins TRBV10-3 and TRBJ1-1; D call uncertain. CDR3 size: 13 residues. Germline V gene data show CDR1 as ENHRY and CDR2 as SYGVKD. The ends were cut back, 4 bases at V and 5 bases at J, with 11 bases in the middle. The CDR3 bases are TGTGCCATCAGTGCATTAGGGCAGACTGAAGCTTTCTTT. This translates into CAISALGQTEAFF.

A few counts support this clonotype. As DNA, the CDR3 is TGTGCCAGCAGCCCCCCTCGGACAGGGGGGAGTGAGCAGTTCTTC. Its translation is CASSPPRTGGSEQFF. The chain joins TRBV9 to TRBJ2-1; 10 bases are shared with TRBD1. The germline V gene has CDR1 SGDLS and CDR2 YYNGEE. After removal of 4 bases from V and 9 bases from J, the junction contained 10 bases not matched to a gene. This CDR3 has 15 residues.

This clonotype was found a few times. The chain employs TRBV4-1 and TRBJ2-3; 7 bases agree with TRBD2. Germline trimming cut 0 bases from V and 5 bases from J; bases unmatched to any gene: 5. CDR1 is MGHRA, CDR2 YSYEKL, per germline. The CDR3 is 15 amino acids. This CDR3 is CASSQDPGLGDTQYF. The CDR3 region has the DNA TGCGCCAGCAGCCAAGATCCCGGACTAGGAGATACGCAGTATTTT.

The V gene is TRBV6-5, the J gene TRBJ1-1; no reliable D call. The CDR3 totals 15 residues. CDR1 is MNHEY, CDR2 SVGAGI, per germline. V shed 0 bases and J shed 4 bases, with 12 bases lying between them. CDR3 nucleotides: TGTGCCAGCAGTTACTCAGAGGGCATGGCCACTGAAGCTTTCTTT. Translating it yields CASSYSEGMATEAFF.

This clonotype is a singleton in its sample. The gene calls are TRBV4-2 and TRBJ1-5; D possibly corresponds to TRBD1 (6 bases). V was clipped by 1 base and J by 6 bases, with 13 bases between them. The CDR3 loop spans 15 amino acids. The germline CDR1 and CDR2 sequences are LGHNA and YNFKEQ. Here the CDR3 reads CASSQGRGRSQPQHF. The CDR3 DNA reads as TGTGCCAGCAGCCAAGGCAGGGGCCGGAGTCAGCCCCAGCATTTT.

This rearrangement joins TRBV11-2 to TRBJ1-1; 7 positions agree with TRBD1. There are 13 residues in the CDR3. Per germline, CDR1 SGHAT and CDR2 FQNNGV. Trimming cost V 5 bases and J 6 bases; bases outside gene matches: 6. The CDR3 here is CASSPRTGAEAFF. DNA for the CDR3: TGTGCCAGCAGCCCCCGGACAGGAGCTGAAGCTTTCTTT.

The V gene is TRBV28, the J gene TRBJ2-1; tentative D call: TRBD2 (5 bases). This CDR3 contains 14 residues. CDR1 MDHEN and CDR2 SYDVKM come from the germline V gene. The germline V and J ends were trimmed by 0 bases and 3 bases, with 6 bases remaining between them. This CDR3 reads CASSLWTNYNEQFF. CDR3 bases: TGTGCCAGCAGTTTATGGACTAACTACAATGAGCAGTTCTTC.

The chain couples TRBV20-1 to TRBJ2-7; possible D gene TRBD1, 6 bases. Germline values: CDR1 DFQATT, CDR2 SNEGSKA (reference sequence). This CDR3 is built from 13 residues. Trimming shortened V by 5 bases and J by 5 bases, and 16 bases separated the two germline ends. The CDR3 DNA reads as TGCAGTGCTCCGCCCCCCAGGGGACACGAGCAGTACTTC. This codes for CSAPPPRGHEQYF.

The chain joins TRBV27 to TRBJ2-5; 9 bases line up with TRBD2. CDR1 is MNHEY and CDR2 is SMNVEV in the germline V gene (reference sequence). V was clipped by 5 bases and J by 7 bases; unmatched bases: 8. The length of the CDR3 is 14 residues. As DNA, the CDR3 is TGTGCCAGCAGTACCCGGAAACTAGCGGGGACCCAGTACTTC. As protein: CASSTRKLAGTQYF.

This clonotype was found many times. The J gene is TRBJ2-2, the V gene TRBV2; 7 bases agree with TRBD2. CDR1 and CDR2 from the germline V gene are SNHLY and FYNNEI. V shed 5 bases and J 5 bases; nucleotides not matched to a gene: 5. The CDR3 loop spans 14 amino acids. The CDR3 loop is CASSRDYQTGELFF. CDR3 in DNA: TGTGCCAGCAGTCGGGACTACCAGACCGGGGAGCTGTTTTTT.

The rearrangement links TRBV5-1 to TRBJ1-4; no firm D call. This CDR3 is 12 amino acids long. V dropped 3 bases and J dropped 8 bases, with 8 bases sitting between them. The germline CDR1 and CDR2 sequences are SGHRS and YFSETQ. The CDR3 coding sequence is TGCGCCAGCAGCTCGGAAGGAGAAAAACTGTTTTTT. Its translation is CASSSEGEKLFF.

The chain is built from TRBV29-1 and TRBJ1-5, with D perhaps matching TRBD1 (6 bases). The V gene's germline CDR1 is SQVTM and CDR2 ANQGSEA. Trimming removed 4 bases from V and 3 bases from J, with 13 bases in between. The CDR3 length is 14 residues. The chain's CDR3 is CSVAETGDNQPQHF. For the CDR3, the DNA is TGCAGCGTTGCCGAGACAGGCGACAATCAGCCCCAGCATTTT. The whole variable domain, filled in from reference TRBV29-1 and TRBJ1-5, reads SAVISQKPSRDICQRGTSLTIQCQVDSQVTMMFWYRQQPGQSLTLIATANQGSEATYESGFVIDKFPISRPNLTFSTLTVSNMSPEDSSIYLCSVAETGDNQPQHFGDGTRLSIL.

The chain employs TRBV20-1 and TRBJ2-3, with 9 bases that match TRBD1. The germline V gene encodes CDR1 DFQATT and CDR2 SNEGSKA (reference sequence). The CDR3 is made up of 17 amino acids. Trimming at V came to 2 bases and at J to 5 bases, leaving 14 bases not matched to a gene. The CDR3, as DNA: TGCAGTGCTAGAAGAACAGGGGGCAATCCGGGGCTAGATACGCAGTATTTT. It codes for CSARRTGGNPGLDTQYF.